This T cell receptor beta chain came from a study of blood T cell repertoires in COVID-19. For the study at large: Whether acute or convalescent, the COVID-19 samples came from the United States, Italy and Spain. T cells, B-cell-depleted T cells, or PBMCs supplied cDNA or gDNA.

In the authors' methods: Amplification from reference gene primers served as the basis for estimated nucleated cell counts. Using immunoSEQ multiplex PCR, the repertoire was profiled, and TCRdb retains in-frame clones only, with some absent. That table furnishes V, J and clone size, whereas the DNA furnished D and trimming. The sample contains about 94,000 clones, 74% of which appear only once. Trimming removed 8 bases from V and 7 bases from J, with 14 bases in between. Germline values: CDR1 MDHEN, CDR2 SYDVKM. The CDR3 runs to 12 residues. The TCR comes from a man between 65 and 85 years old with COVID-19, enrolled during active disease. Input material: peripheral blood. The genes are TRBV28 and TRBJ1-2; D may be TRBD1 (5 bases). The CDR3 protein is CASARAGGGYTF. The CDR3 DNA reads TGTGCCAGCGCCAGGGCGGGGGGTGGCTACACCTTC.